The clone carrying this T cell receptor beta chain was detected many times. Its target is not known. A library prepared for alpha chains yielded this beta chain as an off-target read; its size is of little meaning. Every TCR cDNA molecule bore its own unique molecular identifier. Using its own MiXCR run on the 5' RACE reads, TCRdb lists one record per CDR3 protein. Seen here are fewer than 15,000 distinct CDR3 sequences, about 6% observed once, and the top ten hold over 8.5%. The time point: sample taken at primary tumor resection. Untreated early-stage non-small cell lung cancer patients, 55 to 85 in total, were the donors. Unsorted whole RNA from tumor, nontumor lung or frozen PBMC underwent sequencing. The J segment lost 5 bases and the V segment lost 8 bases, leaving 23 bases of the junction unmatched. This CDR3 is 17 amino acids long. The germline gives CDR1 DFQATT, CDR2 SNEGSKA (reference sequence).

This entry is derived from a study of spatial heterogeneity in lung cancer. Findings and limits, study-wide: In tumors, expanded intratumoral alpha and beta TCR counts tracked mutation counts.

The sequence was collected from a female donor with early-stage non-small cell lung cancer. J is TRBJ1-1 and V is TRBV20-1; 7 bases map to TRBD1. This material consisted of lung tumor tissue, taken at surgery. CDR3 DNA: TGCAGTCCACAGAACACCCGAGCCACAGGGGCGAGGACTGAAGCTTTCTTT. It codes for CSPQNTRATGARTEAFF.